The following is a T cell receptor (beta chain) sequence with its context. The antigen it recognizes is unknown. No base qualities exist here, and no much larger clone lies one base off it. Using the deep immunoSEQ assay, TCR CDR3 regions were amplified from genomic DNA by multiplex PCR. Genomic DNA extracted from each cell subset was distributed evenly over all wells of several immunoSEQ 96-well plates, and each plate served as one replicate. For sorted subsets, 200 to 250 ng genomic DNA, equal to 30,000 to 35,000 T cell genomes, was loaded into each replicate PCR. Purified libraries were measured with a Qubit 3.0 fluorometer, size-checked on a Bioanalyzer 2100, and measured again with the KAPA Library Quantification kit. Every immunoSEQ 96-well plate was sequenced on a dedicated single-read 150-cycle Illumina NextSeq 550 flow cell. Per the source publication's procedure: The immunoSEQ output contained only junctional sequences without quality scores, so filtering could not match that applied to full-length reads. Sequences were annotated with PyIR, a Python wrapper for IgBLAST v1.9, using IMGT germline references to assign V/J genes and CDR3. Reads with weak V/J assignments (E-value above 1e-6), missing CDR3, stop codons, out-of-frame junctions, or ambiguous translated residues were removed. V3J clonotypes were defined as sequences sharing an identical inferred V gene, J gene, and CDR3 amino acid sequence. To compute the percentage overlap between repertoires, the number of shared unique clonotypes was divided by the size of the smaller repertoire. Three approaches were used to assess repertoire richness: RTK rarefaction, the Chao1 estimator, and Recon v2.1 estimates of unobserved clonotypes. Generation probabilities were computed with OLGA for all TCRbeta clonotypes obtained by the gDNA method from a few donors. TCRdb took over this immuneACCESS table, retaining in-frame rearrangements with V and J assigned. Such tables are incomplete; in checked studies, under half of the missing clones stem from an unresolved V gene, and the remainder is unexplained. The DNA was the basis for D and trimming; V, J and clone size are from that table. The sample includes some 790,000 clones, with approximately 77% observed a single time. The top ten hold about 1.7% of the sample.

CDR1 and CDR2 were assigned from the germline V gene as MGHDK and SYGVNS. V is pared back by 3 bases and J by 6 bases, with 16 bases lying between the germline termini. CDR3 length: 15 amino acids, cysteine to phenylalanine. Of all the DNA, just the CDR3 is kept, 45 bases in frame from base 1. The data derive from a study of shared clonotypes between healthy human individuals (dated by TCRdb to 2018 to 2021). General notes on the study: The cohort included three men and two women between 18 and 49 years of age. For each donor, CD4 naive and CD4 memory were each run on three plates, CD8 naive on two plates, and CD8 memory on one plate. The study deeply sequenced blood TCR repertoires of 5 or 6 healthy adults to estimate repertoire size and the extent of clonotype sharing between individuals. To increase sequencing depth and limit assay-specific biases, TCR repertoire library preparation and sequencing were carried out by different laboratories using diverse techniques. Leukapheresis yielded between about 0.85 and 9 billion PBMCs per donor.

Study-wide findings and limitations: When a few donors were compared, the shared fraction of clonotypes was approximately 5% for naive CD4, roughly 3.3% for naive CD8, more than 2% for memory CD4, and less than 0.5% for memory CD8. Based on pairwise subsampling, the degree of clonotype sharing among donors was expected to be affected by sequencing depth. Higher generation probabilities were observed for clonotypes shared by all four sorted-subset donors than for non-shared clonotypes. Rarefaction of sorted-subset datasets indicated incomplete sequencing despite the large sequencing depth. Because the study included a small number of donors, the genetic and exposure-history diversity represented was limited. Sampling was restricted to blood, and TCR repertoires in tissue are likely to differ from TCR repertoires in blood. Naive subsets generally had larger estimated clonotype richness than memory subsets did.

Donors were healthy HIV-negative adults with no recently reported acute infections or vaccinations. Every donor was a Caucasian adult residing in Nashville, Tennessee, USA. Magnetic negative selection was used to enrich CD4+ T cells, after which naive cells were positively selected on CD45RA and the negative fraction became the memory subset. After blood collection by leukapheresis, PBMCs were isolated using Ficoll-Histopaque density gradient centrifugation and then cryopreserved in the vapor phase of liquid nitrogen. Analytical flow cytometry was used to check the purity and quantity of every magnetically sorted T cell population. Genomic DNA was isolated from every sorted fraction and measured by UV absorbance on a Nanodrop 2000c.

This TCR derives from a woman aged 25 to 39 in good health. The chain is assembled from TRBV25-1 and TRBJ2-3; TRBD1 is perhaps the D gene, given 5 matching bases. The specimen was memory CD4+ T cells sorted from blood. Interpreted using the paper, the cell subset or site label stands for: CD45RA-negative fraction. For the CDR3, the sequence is CASSDRAGRSDTQYF. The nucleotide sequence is TGTGCCAGCAGTGATCGGGCAGGGCGCAGTGATACGCAGTATTTT.